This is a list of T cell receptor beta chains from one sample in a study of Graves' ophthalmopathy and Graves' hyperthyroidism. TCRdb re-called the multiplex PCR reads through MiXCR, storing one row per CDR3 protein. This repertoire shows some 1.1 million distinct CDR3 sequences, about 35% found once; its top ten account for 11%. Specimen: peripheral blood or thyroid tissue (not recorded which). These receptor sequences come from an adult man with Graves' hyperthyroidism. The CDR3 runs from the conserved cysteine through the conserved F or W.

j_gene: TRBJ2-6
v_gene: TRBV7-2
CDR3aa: CASSPRGTSGANVLTF

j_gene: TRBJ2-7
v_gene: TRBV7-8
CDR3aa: CASSLSVNTGEGYEQYF

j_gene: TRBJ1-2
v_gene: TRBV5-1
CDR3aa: CASSEDSEATYGYTF

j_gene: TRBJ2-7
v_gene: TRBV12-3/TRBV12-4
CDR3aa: CASSAEQGNEQYF

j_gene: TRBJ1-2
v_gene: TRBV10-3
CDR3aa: CAISESGGPVGYTF

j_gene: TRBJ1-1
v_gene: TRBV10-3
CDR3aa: CAISESTAGGTAFF

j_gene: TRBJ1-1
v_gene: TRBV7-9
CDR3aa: CASSLLREAFF

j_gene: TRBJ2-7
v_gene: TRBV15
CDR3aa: CATSTRPGPPYEQYF

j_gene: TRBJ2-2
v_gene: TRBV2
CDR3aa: CASSEALGGGLGELFF

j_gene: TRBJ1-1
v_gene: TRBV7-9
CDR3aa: CASSPNRQGGTEAFF

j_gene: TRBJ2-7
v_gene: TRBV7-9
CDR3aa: CASSNVGDSYEQYF

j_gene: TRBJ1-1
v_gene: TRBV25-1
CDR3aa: CASAALGGRTEAFF

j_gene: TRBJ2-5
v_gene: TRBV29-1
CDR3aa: CSVQEGGRETQYF

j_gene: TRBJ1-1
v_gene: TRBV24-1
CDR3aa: CATSDPQIAEAFF

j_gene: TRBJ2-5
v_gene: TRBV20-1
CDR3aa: CSAMLIGGWETQYF

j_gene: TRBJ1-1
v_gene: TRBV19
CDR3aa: CASSMRRQDDTEAFF

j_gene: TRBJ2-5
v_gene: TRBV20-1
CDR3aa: CSVRQTSRGFF

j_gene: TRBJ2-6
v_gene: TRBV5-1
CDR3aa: CASSPGDRAGANVLTF

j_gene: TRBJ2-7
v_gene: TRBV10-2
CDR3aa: CASGGDPNYEQYF

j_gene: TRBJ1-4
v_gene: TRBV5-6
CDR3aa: CASSLGPTVRGEKLFF

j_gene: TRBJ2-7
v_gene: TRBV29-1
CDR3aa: CSVEDLNRGSIGQYF

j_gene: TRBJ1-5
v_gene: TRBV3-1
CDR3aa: CASSQQGNQPQHF

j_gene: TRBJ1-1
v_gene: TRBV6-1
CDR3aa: CATPGAGAQGSNTEAFF

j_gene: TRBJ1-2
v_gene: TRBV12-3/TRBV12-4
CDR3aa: CASSLRRTNYGYTF

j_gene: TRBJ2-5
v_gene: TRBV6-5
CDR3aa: CASQGQGNQETQYF

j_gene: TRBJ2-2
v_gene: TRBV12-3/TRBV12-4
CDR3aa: CASSRQGFTGELFF

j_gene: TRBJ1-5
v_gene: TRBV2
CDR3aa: CASITGFNQPQHF

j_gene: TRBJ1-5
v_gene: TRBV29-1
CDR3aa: CSCIMVGRHLNQPQHF

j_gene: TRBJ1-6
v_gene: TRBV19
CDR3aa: CASMGQRNSPLHF

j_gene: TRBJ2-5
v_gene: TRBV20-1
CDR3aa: CSAPGSGGSETQYF